These 20 T cell receptor beta chains originate from one sample sequenced in a study of beta chain features in type 1 diabetes. Reverse transcription of all isolated RNA meant that expressed TCRB transcripts were sequenced. Repertoires were generated with immunoSEQ multiplex PCR, while TCRdb's copy carries only in-frame clones and drops some. The sample includes a few hundred thousand clones, approximately 16% seen only once; the top ten take approximately 0.086%. Their recognized antigens are unknown. Whole-study findings and limits: All four CD4+ subsets from Type 1 diabetes patients carried moderately but significantly shorter TCRB CDR3s.

The sequencing sample was made of naive CD4+ T cells from blood. These receptors were obtained from a man aged 25 to 40 with type 1 diabetes.

This clone was recorded a few times. CDR3 DNA sequence: TGTGCCACCAGCAGAGTCGGTGGCGGGAGGACCTACAATGAGCAGTTCTTC. Protein product: CATSRVGGGRTYNEQFF. The genes are TRBV15 and TRBJ2-1; TRBD2 matches at 8 bases. Germline CDR1 reads LNHNV; CDR2 reads YYDKDF (reference sequence). V lost 1 base to trimming and J lost 2 bases; unmatched junction nucleotides: 7. CDR3 size: 17 residues. The complete variable domain, with remaining parts taken from reference TRBV15 and TRBJ2-1, reads DAMVIQNPRYQVTQFGKPVTLSCSQTLNHNVMYWYQQKSSQAPKLLFHYYDKDFNNEADTPDNFQSRRPNTSFCFLDIRSPGLGDTAMYLCATSRVGGGRTYNEQFFGPGTRLTVL.

This clone was seen more than once but under ten times. The rearrangement links TRBV18 to TRBJ1-1; D is unresolved. V lost 3 bases to trimming and J lost 6 bases, with 8 bases between them. Germline CDR1 reads KGHSH; CDR2 reads LQKENI. The CDR3 loop spans 12 amino acids. CDR3 region: CASSPRIPEAFF. CDR3 DNA sequence: TGTGCCAGCTCACCCCGCATCCCTGAAGCTTTCTTT.

A few counts support this clone. The same CDR3 arises from other DNA sequences in this sample as well. V is TRBV18 and J is TRBJ2-1; D perhaps matches TRBD2 (6 bases). CDR1 is KGHSH, CDR2 LQKENI, per germline. The CDR3 is made up of 14 amino acids. The V end was cut by 1 base, the J end by 5 bases, with 9 bases between. CDR3 DNA: TGTGCCAGCTCACCACTGGCGGGAAACAATGAGCAGTTCTTC. The encoded protein is CASSPLAGNNEQFF.

This clone was seen a handful of times. This chain links TRBV2 with TRBJ2-1, with TRBD2 identical over 8 bases. J gave up 10 bases and V 5 bases, and 4 bases lay outside the gene matches. Germline V gene sequence: CDR1 SNHLY, CDR2 FYNNEI. The CDR3 extends over 12 amino acids. The CDR3 sequence is CASSLTSEEQFF. The CDR3 nucleotides are TGTGCCAGCAGTTTGACTAGCGAGGAGCAGTTCTTC.

This clone showed up just a few times. The chain employs TRBV30 and TRBJ2-1; tentative D call: TRBD2 (5 bases). Germline CDR1 reads GTSNPN; CDR2 reads SVGIG (reference sequence). V was cut by 2 bases and J by 4 bases, with 18 bases left in between. The CDR3 is 16 residues long. Written as DNA, the CDR3 is TGTGCCTGGAGTCCCCTTATGGGAGTTAGGTACAATGAGCAGTTCTTC. Protein product: CAWSPLMGVRYNEQFF.

The chain combines TRBV9 with TRBJ2-1; maybe TRBD2 (5 bases). The germline CDR1 and CDR2 sequences are SGDLS and YYNGEE. V was pared by 3 bases and J by 5 bases, with 15 bases between. The length of the CDR3 is 15 residues. Written as DNA, the CDR3 is TGTGCCAGCAGCGACGGAGGATTGGCTCACAATGAGCAGTTCTTC. As protein: CASSDGGLAHNEQFF.

The CDR3 DNA reads as TGTGCCAGCAGCCAAGTCGGCAGGGCTGGGACAGATACGCAGTATTTT. It translates to CASSQVGRAGTDTQYF. V and J are TRBV14 and TRBJ2-3; D may be TRBD1 (5 bases). V lost 1 base and J lost 3, with 14 bases in between. Germline loops: CDR1 SGHDN, CDR2 FVKESK. CDR3 length equals 16 residues.

This clone was seen only a few times. V usage is TRBV7-9 and J usage is TRBJ2-5, with 10 bases lining up with TRBD1. This CDR3 has 14 amino acids. Germline V gene data show CDR1 as SEHNR and CDR2 as FQNEAQ (reference sequence). With 4 bases clipped from V and 5 bases from J, the junction kept 4 bases outside the gene matches. The CDR3 nucleotides are TGTGCCAGCAGCTCGACAGGGGGCGACGAGACCCAGTACTTC. Translation gives CASSSTGGDETQYF.

This clone was seen once. The chain employs TRBV18 and TRBJ1-2, with D uncertain. Germline V gene data show CDR1 as KGHSH and CDR2 as LQKENI. CDR3 length equals 12 residues. V was shortened by 0 bases and J by 8 bases, with 7 bases between the two germline ends. The CDR3 nucleotides read TGTGCCAGCTCACCACCGAATCAGGGCTACACCTTC. Translation: CASSPPNQGYTF.

The chain uses TRBV29-1 and TRBJ2-3; TRBD1 matches 8 bases. This CDR3 region has 14 residues. Germline V gene data show CDR1 as SQVTM and CDR2 as ANQGSEA. Trimming at V came to 7 bases and at J to 3 bases, leaving 9 bases not matched to a gene. The CDR3 spells CSGDRGMGTDTQYF. Written as DNA, the CDR3 is TGCAGCGGAGACAGGGGTATGGGGACAGATACGCAGTATTTT.

There are a few counts of this clone. The J gene is TRBJ2-5, the V gene TRBV25-1, with TRBD2 matching 7 bases. The V segment lost 4 bases and the J segment 4 bases; nucleotides outside the gene matches: 6. From germline, CDR1 is MGHDK and CDR2 SYGVNS. The CDR3 contains 14 residues. CDR3 in DNA: TGTGCCAGCAGTGCACGAACTAGCGTAGAGACCCAGTACTTC. It encodes CASSARTSVETQYF. Combining the CDR3 with reference TRBV25-1 and TRBJ2-5 gives the whole variable domain EADIYQTPRYLVIGTGKKITLECSQTMGHDKMYWYQQDPGMELHLIHYSYGVNSTEKGDLSSESTVSRIRTEHFPLTLESARPSHTSQYLCASSARTSVETQYFGPGTRLLVL.

V usage is TRBV27 and J usage is TRBJ2-7; 7 positions match TRBD2. CDR1 MNHEY and CDR2 SMNVEV come from the germline V gene (reference sequence). The CDR3 consists of 14 residues. Trimming at V came to 3 bases and at J to 2 bases, leaving 4 bases not matched to a gene. The CDR3 sequence: CASSLERGTYEQYF. CDR3 DNA: TGTGCCAGCAGTTTGGAGCGGGGCACCTACGAGCAGTACTTC.

In this sample, this clone turned up a few times. The J gene is TRBJ2-7, the V gene TRBV19; weak D call: TRBD1 (5 bases). Trimming left V 5 bases short and J 2 bases short, with 13 bases between. CDR3 length: 14 amino acids. In germline, CDR1 is LNHDA, CDR2 SQIVND (reference sequence). CDR3 sequence: CASSSIDSTYEQYF. CDR3 nucleotides: TGTGCCAGTAGTTCGATTGACAGTACCTACGAGCAGTACTTC.

The gene calls are TRBV30 and TRBJ2-1; D remains unclear. CDR1 and CDR2 (germline): GTSNPN, SVGIG (reference sequence). The CDR3 has 13 residues. The ends were cut back, 0 bases at V and 4 bases at J, with 7 bases in the middle. CDR3 sequence (DNA): TGTGCCTGGAGTGTAGAACTTTACAATGAGCAGTTCTTC. As protein: CAWSVELYNEQFF. Variable domain in full (rest from reference TRBV30 and TRBJ2-1): SQTIHQWPATLVQPVGSPLSLECTVEGTSNPNLYWYRQAAGRGLQLLFYSVGIGQISSEVPQNLSASRPQDRQFILSSKKLLLSDSGFYLCAWSVELYNEQFFGPGTRLTVL.

This clone was seen only a few times. This chain links TRBV29-1 with TRBJ2-7, with D perhaps TRBD2 (6 bases). The CDR3 runs to 13 residues. The V end lost 0 bases, the J end lost 3 bases, and 9 bases lay between the germline ends. In germline, CDR1 is SQVTM, CDR2 ANQGSEA. The CDR3 is CSVEEGGGYEQYF. The DNA of the CDR3 is TGCAGCGTTGAAGAGGGAGGTGGCTACGAGCAGTACTTC.

The chain is built from TRBV18 and TRBJ1-2; 7 bases align to TRBD1. CDR1 and CDR2 from the germline V gene are KGHSH and LQKENI. V was pared by 0 bases and J by 7 bases, with 8 bases of the junction left unmatched. The CDR3 is 15 residues long. CDR3 region: CASSPPGQPVGGYTF. CDR3 coding DNA: TGTGCCAGCTCACCACCGGGACAGCCAGTGGGTGGCTACACCTTC.

This clone was observed a handful of times. V and J are TRBV13 and TRBJ2-2, with no clear D. Germline-derived CDR1 and CDR2 are PRHDT and FYEKMQ (reference sequence). The CDR3 totals 13 residues. V lost 3 bases, J lost 6 bases, and 8 bases lay in between. This CDR3 reads CASSLRGAGELFF. In DNA, the CDR3 is TGTGCCAGCAGCTTGAGAGGAGCCGGGGAGCTGTTTTTT.

V is TRBV29-1 and J is TRBJ2-1; 8 bases match TRBD2. V was pared by 6 bases and J by 2 bases, with 9 bases of the junction left unmatched. The CDR3 is made up of 15 amino acids. The germline gives CDR1 SQVTM, CDR2 ANQGSEA. For the CDR3, the DNA is TGCAGCGTCCAGCTTACGGGAGGGCCCTACAATGAGCAGTTCTTC. It specifies CSVQLTGGPYNEQFF.

The chain couples TRBV28 to TRBJ2-7; D uncertain. With 6 bases removed from V and 7 bases from J, the gap between germline ends came to 16 bases. Per the germline V gene, CDR1 is MDHEN and CDR2 is SYDVKM. The CDR3 covers 13 residues. CDR3 amino acids: CASRGSAPWEQYF. CDR3 sequence (DNA): TGTGCCAGCAGAGGAAGCGCCCCGTGGGAGCAGTACTTC.

The chain employs TRBV29-1 and TRBJ1-1, with TRBD1 as a possible D gene (6 bases). CDR1 is SQVTM, CDR2 ANQGSEA, per germline. Trimming left V 2 bases short and J 4 bases short, with 11 bases between. CDR3 length: 13 amino acids. CDR3 sequence: CSVEPGQRTEAFF. In DNA, the CDR3 is TGCAGCGTTGAACCCGGACAGCGCACTGAAGCTTTCTTT. Filled out from reference TRBV29-1 and TRBJ1-1, the complete variable domain reads SAVISQKPSRDICQRGTSLTIQCQVDSQVTMMFWYRQQPGQSLTLIATANQGSEATYESGFVIDKFPISRPNLTFSTLTVSNMSPEDSSIYLCSVEPGQRTEAFFGQGTRLTVV.